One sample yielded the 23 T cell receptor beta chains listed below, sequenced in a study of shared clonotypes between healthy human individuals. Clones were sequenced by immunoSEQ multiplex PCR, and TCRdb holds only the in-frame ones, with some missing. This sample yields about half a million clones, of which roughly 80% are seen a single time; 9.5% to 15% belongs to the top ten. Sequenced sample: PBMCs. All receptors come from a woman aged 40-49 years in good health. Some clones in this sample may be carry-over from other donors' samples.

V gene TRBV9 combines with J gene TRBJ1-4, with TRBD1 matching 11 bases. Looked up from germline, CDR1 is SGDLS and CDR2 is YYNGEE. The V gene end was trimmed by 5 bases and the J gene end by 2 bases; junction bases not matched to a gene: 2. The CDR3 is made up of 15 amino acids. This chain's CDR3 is CASSRTGGTNEKLFF. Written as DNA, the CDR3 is TGTGCCAGCAGTCGGACAGGGGGCACTAATGAAAAACTGTTTTTT.

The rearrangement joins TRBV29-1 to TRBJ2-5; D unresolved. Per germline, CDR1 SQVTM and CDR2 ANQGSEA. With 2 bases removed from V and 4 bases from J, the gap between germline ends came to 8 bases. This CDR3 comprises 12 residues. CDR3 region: CSVEPGVETQYF. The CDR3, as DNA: TGCAGCGTTGAACCGGGTGTAGAGACCCAGTACTTC.

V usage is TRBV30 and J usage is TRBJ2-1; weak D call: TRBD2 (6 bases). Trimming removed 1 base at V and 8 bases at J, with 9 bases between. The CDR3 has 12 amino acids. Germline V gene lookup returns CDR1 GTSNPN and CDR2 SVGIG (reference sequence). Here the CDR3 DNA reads TGTGCCTGGAGTGGGGACTCTTATGAGCAGTTCTTC. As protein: CAWSGDSYEQFF.

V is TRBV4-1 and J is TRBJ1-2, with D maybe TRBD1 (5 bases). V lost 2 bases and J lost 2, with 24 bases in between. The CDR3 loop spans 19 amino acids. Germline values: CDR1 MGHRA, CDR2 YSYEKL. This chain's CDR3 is CASSQRQTQWDARNYGYTF. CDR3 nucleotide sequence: TGCGCCAGCAGCCAACGTCAAACCCAGTGGGACGCGAGGAACTATGGCTACACCTTC.

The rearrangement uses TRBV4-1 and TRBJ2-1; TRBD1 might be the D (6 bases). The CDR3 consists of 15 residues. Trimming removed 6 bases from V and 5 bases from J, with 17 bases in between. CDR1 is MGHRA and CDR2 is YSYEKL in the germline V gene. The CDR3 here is CASSHPLKGDNEQFF. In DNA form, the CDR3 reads TGCGCCAGCAGTCACCCGCTAAAGGGGGACAATGAGCAGTTCTTC.

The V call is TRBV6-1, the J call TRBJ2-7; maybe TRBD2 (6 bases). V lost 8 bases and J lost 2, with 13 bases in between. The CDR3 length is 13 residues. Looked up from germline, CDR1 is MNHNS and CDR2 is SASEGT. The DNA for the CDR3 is TGTGCCAGCCGGGCGGGGCCTGCCTACGAGCAGTACTTC. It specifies CASRAGPAYEQYF.

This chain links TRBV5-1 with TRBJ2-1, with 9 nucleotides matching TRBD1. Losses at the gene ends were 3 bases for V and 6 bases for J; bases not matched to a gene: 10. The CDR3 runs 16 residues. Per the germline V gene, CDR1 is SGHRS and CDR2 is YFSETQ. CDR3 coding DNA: TGCGCCAGCAGCTGGGGCGGGGGACAGGGCGTCAATGAGCAGTTCTTC. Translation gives CASSWGGGQGVNEQFF.

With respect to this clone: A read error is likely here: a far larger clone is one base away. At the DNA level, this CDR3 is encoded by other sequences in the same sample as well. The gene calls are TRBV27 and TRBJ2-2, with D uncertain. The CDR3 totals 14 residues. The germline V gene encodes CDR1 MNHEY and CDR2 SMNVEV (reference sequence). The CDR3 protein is CASSSSFNTGELFF. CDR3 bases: TGTGCCAGCAGTAGCTCTTTTAACACTGGGGAGCTGTTTTTT.

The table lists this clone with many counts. Written as DNA, the CDR3 is TGTGCCAGCAGCCCCCCCGGAAGGGCTCTCGTGGAGACCCAGTACTTC. Amino acids: CASSPPGRALVETQYF. This chain links TRBV7-2 with TRBJ2-5; D not resolved. The CDR3 consists of 16 residues. CDR1 SGHTA and CDR2 FQGNSA come from the germline V gene. Trimming cost V 5 bases and J 5 bases, with 21 bases left between them.

CDR3: CASRADQPQHF. The CDR3, as DNA: TGTGCCTCTCGGGCAGATCAGCCCCAGCATTTT. The chain uses TRBV21-1 and TRBJ1-5. TRBV21-1 is given as a pseudogene. The CDR3 extends over 11 amino acids.

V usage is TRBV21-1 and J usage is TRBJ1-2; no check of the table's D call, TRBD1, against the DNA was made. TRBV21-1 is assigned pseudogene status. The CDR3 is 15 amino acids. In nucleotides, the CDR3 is TGTGCCAGCAAACTTAACTTACAGGGTCCTGCGGGCTACACCTTC. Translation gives CASKLNLQGPAGYTF.

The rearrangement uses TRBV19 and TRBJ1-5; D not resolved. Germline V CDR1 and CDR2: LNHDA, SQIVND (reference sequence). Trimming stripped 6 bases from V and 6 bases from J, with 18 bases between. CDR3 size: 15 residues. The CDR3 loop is CASSPPETIRQPQHF. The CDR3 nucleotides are TGTGCCAGTAGCCCCCCCGAGACGATCCGTCAGCCCCAGCATTTT.

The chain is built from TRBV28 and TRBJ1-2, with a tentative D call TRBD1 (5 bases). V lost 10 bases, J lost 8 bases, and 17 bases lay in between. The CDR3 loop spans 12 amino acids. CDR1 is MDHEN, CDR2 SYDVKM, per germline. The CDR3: CANRPQGGGYTF. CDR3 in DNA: TGTGCCAACCGACCCCAGGGCGGCGGCTACACCTTC.

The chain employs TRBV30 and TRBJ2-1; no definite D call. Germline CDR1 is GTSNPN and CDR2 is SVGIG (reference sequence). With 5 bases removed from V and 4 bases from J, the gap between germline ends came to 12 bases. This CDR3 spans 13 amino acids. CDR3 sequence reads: CAWDTGSYNEQFF. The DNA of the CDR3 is TGTGCCTGGGATACCGGGTCTTACAATGAGCAGTTCTTC.

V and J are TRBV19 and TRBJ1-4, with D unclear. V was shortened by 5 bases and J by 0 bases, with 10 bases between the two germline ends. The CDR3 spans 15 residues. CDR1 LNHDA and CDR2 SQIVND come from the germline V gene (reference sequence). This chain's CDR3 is CASSPRSSTNEKLFF. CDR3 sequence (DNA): TGTGCCAGTAGTCCTCGTTCCTCAACTAATGAAAAACTGTTTTTT.

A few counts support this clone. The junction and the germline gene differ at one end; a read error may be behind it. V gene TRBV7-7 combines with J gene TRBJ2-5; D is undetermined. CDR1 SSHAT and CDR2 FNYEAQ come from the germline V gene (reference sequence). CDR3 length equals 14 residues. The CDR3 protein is CASSLDPGSETQYF. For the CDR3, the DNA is TGTGCTAGCAGCTTAGATCCGGGCTCGGAGACCCAGTACTTC.

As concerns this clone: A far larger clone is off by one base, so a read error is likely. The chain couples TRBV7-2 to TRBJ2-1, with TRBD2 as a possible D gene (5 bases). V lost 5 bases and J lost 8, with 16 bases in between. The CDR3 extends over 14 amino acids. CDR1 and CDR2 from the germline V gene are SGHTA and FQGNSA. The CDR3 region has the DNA TGTGCCAGCAGCAGCACCCGGACTGCGGATGAGCAGTTCTTC. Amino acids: CASSSTRTADEQFF. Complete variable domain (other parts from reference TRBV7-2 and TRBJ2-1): GAGVSQSPSNKVTEKGKDVELRCDPISGHTALYWYRQSLGQGLEFLIYFQGNSAPDKSGLPSDRFSAERTGGSVSTLTIQRTQQEDSAVYLCASSSTRTADEQFFGPGTRLTVL.

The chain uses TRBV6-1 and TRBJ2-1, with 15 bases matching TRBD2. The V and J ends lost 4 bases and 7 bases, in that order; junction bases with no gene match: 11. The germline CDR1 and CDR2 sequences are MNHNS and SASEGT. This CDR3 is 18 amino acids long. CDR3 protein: CASSARTSGRALGNEQFF. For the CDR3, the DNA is TGTGCCAGCAGTGCAAGGACTAGCGGGAGGGCCTTGGGTAATGAGCAGTTCTTC.

The CDR3 DNA reads TGTGCCAGCAGCTTAACCACCGATACGCAGTATTTT. Its protein is CASSLTTDTQYF. The chain combines TRBV11-2 with TRBJ2-3; D call uncertain. Trimming shortened V by 2 bases and J by 6 bases, and 6 bases separated the two germline ends. CDR3 length: 12 amino acids. Germline V gene sequence: CDR1 SGHAT, CDR2 FQNNGV.

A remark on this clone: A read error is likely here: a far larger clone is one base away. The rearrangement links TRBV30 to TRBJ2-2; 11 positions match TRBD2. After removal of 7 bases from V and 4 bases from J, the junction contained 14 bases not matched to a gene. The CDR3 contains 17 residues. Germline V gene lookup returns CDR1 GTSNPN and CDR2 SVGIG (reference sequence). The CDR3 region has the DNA TGTGCCTCAAACACGACTAGCGGGATGGTTCGCACCGGGGAGCTGTTTTTT. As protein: CASNTTSGMVRTGELFF.

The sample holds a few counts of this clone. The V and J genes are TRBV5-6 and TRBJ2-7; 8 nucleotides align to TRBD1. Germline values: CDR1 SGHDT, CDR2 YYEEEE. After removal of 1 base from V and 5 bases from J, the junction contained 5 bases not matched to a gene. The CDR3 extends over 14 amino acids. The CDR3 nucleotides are TGTGCCAGCAGCTTGTGGGGACAGGCCCACGAGCAGTACTTC. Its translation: CASSLWGQAHEQYF.

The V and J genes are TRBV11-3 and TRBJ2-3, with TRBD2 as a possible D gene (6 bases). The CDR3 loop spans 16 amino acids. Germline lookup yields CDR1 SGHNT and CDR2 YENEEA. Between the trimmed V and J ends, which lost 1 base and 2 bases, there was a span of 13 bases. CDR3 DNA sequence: TGTGCCAGCAGCTTAGGGGGTGCGGGGCTCACAGATACGCAGTATTTT. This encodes CASSLGGAGLTDTQYF.

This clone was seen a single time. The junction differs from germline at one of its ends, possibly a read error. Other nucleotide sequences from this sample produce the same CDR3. The CDR3, as DNA: TGTGCTAGCAGCTTGGGACTAGCGGGGACGGATACGCAGTATTTT. Its protein is CASSLGLAGTDTQYF. The chain recombines TRBV7-7 with TRBJ2-3; 13 bases align to TRBD2. Germline values: CDR1 SSHAT, CDR2 FNYEAQ (reference sequence). The CDR3 covers 15 residues. The full variable domain, its missing parts supplied by reference TRBV7-7 and TRBJ2-3, is GAGVSQSPRYKVTKRGQDVTLRCDPISSHATLYWYQQALGQGPEFLTYFNYEAQPDKSGLPSDRFSAERPEGSISTLTIQRTEQRDSAMYRCASSLGLAGTDTQYFGPGTRLTVL.